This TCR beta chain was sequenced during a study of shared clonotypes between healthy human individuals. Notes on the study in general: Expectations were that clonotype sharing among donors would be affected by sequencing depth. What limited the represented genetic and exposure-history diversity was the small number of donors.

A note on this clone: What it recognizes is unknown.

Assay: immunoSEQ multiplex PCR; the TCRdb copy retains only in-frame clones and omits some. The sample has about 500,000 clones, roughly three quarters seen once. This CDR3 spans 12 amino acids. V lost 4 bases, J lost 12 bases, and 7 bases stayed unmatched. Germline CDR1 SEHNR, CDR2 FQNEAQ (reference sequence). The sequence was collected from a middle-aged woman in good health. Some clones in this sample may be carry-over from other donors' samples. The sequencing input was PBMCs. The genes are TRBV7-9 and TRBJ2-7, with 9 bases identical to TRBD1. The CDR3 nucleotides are TGTGCCAGCAGCTCGGGACAGGGAATTCCGTACTTC. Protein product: CASSSGQGIPYF.